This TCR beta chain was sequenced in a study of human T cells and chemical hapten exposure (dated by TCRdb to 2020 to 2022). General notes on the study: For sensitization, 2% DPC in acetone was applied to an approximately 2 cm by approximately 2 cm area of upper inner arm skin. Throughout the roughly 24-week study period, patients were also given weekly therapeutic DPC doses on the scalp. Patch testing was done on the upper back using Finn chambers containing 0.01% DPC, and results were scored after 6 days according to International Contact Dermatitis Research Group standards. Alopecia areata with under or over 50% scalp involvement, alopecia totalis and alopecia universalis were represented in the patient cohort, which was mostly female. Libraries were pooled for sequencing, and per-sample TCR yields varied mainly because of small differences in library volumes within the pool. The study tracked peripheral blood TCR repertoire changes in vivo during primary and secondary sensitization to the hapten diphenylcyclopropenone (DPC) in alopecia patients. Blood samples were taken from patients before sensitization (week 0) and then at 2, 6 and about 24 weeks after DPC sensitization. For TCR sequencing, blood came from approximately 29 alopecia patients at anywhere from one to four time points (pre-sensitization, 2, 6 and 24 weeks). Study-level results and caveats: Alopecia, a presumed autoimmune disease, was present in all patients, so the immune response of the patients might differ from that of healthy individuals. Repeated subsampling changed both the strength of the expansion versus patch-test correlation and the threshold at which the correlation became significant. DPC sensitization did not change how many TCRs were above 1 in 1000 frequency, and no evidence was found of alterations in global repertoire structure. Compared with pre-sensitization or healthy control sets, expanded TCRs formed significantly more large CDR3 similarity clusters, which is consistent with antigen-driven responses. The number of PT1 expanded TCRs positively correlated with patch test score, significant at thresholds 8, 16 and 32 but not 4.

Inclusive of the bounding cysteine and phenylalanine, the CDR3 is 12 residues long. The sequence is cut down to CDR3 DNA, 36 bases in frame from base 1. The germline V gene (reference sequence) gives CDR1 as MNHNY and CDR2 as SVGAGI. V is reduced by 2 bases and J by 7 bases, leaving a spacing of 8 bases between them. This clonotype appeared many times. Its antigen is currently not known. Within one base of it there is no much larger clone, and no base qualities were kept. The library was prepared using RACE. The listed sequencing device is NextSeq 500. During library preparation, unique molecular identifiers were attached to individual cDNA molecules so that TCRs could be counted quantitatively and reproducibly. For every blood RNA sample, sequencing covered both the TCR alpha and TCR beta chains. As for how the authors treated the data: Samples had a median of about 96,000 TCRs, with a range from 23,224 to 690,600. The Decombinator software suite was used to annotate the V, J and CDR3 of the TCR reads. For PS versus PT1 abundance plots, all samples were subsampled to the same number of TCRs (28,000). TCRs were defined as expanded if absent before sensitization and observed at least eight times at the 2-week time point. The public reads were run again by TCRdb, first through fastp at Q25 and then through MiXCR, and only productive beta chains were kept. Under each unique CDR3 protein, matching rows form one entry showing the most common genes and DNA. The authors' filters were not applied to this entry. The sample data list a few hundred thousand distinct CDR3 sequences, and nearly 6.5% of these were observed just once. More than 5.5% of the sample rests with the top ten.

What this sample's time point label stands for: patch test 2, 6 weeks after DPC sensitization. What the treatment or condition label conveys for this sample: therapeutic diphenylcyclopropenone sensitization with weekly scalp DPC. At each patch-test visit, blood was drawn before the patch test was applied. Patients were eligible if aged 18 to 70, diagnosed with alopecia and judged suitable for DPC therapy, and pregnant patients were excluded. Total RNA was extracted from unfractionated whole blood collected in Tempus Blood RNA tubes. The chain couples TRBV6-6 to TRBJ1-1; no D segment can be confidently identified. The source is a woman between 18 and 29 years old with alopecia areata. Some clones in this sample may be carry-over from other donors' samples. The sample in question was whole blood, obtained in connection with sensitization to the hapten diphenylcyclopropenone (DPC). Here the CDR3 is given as CASSYGEGEAFF. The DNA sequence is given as TGTGCCAGCAGTTACGGGGAAGGTGAAGCTTTCTTT.